The TCR beta chain under discussion was sequenced for a study of blood T cell repertoires in COVID-19 (dated by TCRdb to about 2020). Broadly, across the study: The collaborator samples originated in the United States, Italy and Spain and spanned the acute and convalescent phases of COVID-19. The material from the prospective study consisted of cDNA or gDNA derived from T cells, B-cell-depleted T cells, or PBMCs. The dataset comprised deeply sampled blood TCRbeta repertoires from subjects exposed to, actively infected with, or recovered from COVID-19. The repertoires were made available in a free public database intended to serve as a resource for research on the immune response to SARS-CoV-2. Samples were obtained from the ongoing ImmuneRACE study (first 160 participants) and from about 1,300 subjects provided by 6 global collaborators. A de-identified subject ID, COVID-19 status, age in years and sex were almost always included in the sample metadata. Where HLA class I and class II types were available, the types were taken from metadata supplied by the sample provider, not from assay-based typing.

Collaborating institutions collected whole blood in K2EDTA tubes following their own protocols. For TCRbeta analysis, collaborators shipped samples as frozen whole blood, isolated PBMCs, or DNA extracted from either of those sample types. TCRbeta CDR3 regions were amplified from genomic DNA by means of the immunoSEQ Assay, a bias-controlled multiplex PCR. On the study's bioinformatics: The number of nucleated cells in each sample was estimated by amplification of reference gene primers within the assay. Sequence reads were collapsed and filtered to measure the absolute abundance of every unique TCRbeta CDR3 rearrangement. For each sample, productive Simpson clonality was calculated as the square root of Simpson's diversity index over productive rearrangements. TCRdb stores this immuneACCESS table with in-frame sequences only. Part of the clones is absent; in the studies checked, under half of the shortfall reflects unresolved V genes, and no reason is known for the rest. The DNA was the basis for D and trimming; V, J and clone size are from that table. The table for this sample lists 85,000 to 130,000 clones; approximately 80% of them were counted only once. The ten biggest clones cover roughly 5% of the sample.

Comments on this clone: It lacks a known antigen. Base qualities were left out, and no much larger clone turns up one base away. Other DNA variants within this sample encode the same CDR3.

What the study reported, not specific to this receptor: The amount of clinical and demographic metadata varied by source and participant and was provided uncurated.

Sequenced material: peripheral blood. This sequence originates from a man aged 60 to 75 with acute or convalescent COVID-19.

CDR3 reads: CASSPTTGSGNTIYF. The DNA reads as follows: TGTGCCAGCTCACCCACGACAGGGTCTGGAAACACCATATATTTT. Recombination joined TRBV18 with TRBJ1-3, and 7 bases in between align with TRBD1. Measured from the cysteine to the phenylalanine, the CDR3 is 15 residues long. The only DNA kept is the CDR3, 45 bases in frame from the first base. V ends up 3 bases short and J 1 base short, with an unmatched junction base count of 3. The germline V gene sets CDR1 to KGHSH and CDR2 to LQKENI.